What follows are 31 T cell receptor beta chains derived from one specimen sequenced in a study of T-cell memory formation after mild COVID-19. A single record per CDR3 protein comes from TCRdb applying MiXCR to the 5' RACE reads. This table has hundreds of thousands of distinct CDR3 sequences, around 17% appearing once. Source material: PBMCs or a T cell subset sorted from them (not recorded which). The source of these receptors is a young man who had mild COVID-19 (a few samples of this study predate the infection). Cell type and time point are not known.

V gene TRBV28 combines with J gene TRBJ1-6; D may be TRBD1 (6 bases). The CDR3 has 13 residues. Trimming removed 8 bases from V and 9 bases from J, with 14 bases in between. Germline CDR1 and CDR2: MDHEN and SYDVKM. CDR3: CASGEQGFSPLHF. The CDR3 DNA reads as TGTGCCAGCGGAGAACAGGGTTTTTCACCCCTCCACTTT.

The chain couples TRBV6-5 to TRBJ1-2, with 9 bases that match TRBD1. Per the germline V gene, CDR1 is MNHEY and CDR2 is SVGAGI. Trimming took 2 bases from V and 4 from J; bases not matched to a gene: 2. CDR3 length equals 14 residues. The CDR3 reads CASSYLDRGYGYTF. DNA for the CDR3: TGTGCCAGCAGTTACCTGGACAGGGGCTATGGCTACACCTTC.

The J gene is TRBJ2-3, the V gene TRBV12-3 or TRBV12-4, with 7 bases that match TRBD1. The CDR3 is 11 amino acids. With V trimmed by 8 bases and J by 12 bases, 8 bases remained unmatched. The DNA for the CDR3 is TGTGCCAGCGGATCCGGGACAGCTCAGTATTTT. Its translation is CASGSGTAQYF.

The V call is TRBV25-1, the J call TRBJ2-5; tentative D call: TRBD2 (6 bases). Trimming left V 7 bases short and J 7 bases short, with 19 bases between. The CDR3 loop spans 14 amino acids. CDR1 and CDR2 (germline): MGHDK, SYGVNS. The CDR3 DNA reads TGTGCCAGCATTGTGGGGGACCCAGCGGGGACCCAGTACTTC. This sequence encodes CASIVGDPAGTQYF.

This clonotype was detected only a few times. The CDR3 coding sequence is TGTGCCAGCAGTGGGACTAGCGGGGGGGTGCAACAGTTCTTC. Residues: CASSGTSGGVQQFF. The chain is built from TRBV2 and TRBJ2-1, with 15 bases matching TRBD2. The J segment lost 13 bases and the V segment lost 4 bases, leaving 5 bases of the junction unmatched. This CDR3 comprises 14 residues. Germline loops: CDR1 SNHLY, CDR2 FYNNEI.

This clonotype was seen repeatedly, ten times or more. For the CDR3, the DNA is TGTGCCAGCAGCTTGACCCCGGCTGGGGACACTGAAGCTTTCTTT. This codes for CASSLTPAGDTEAFF. This chain joins TRBV7-6 and TRBJ1-1; D not certain. The V gene's germline CDR1 is SGHVS and CDR2 FNYEAQ. Trimming cost V 3 bases and J 3 bases, with 14 bases left between them. The CDR3 covers 15 residues.

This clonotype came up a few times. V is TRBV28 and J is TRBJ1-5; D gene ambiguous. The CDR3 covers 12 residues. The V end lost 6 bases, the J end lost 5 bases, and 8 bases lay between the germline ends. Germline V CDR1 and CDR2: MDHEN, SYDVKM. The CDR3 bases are TGTGCCAGCAGCTCTAGTTATCAGCCCCAGCATTTT. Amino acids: CASSSSYQPQHF.

The DNA for the CDR3 is TGTGCCAGCAGCCAAGTTCGGGATCAGCCCCAGCATTTT. It codes for CASSQVRDQPQHF. This chain joins TRBV4-2 and TRBJ1-5, with no clear D. The V and J ends lost 1 base and 5 bases respectively, with 6 bases between them. CDR3 size: 13 residues. CDR1 and CDR2 from the germline V gene are LGHNA and YNFKEQ.

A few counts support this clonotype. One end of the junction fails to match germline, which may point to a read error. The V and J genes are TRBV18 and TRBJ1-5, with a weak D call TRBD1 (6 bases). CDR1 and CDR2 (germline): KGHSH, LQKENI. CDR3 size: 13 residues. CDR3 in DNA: TGTGCAAGCTCACCGGAACAGGGTCAGCCCCAGCATTTT. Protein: CASSPEQGQPQHF.

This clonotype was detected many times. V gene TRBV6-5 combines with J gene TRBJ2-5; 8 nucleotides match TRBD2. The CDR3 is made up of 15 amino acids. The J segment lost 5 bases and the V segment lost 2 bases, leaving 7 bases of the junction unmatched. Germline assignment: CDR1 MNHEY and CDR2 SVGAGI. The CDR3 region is CASSYLGSGVETQYF. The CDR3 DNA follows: TGTGCCAGCAGTTACCTCGGTAGCGGGGTGGAGACCCAGTACTTC.

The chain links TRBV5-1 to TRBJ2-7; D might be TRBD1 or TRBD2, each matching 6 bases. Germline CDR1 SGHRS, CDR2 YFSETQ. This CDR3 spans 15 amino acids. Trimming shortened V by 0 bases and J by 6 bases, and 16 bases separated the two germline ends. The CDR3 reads CASSLGQGRSSEQYF. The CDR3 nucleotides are TGCGCCAGCAGCTTGGGGCAGGGGAGGTCCAGCGAGCAGTACTTC.

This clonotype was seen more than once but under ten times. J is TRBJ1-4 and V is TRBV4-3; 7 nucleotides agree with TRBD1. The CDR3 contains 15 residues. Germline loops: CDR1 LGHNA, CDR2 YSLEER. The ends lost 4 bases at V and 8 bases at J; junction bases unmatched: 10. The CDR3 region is CASSRLGGAEEKLFF. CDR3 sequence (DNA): TGCGCCAGCAGCCGACTAGGGGGCGCGGAGGAAAAACTGTTTTTT.

In DNA form, the CDR3 reads TGTGCCAGCAGCCCCCTCGGTTCGGGGCATGGCTACACCTTC. Encoded protein: CASSPLGSGHGYTF. The V and J genes are TRBV11-2 and TRBJ1-2, with D tentatively TRBD1 (5 bases). The CDR3 consists of 14 residues. V was pared by 5 bases and J by 6 bases, with 16 bases between. CDR1 SGHAT and CDR2 FQNNGV come from the germline V gene. Full variable domain (missing parts from reference TRBV11-2 and TRBJ1-2): EAGVAQSPRYKIIEKRQSVAFWCNPISGHATLYWYQQILGQGPKLLIQFQNNGVVDDSQLPKDRFSAERLKGVDSTLKIQPAKLEDSAVYLCASSPLGSGHGYTFGSGTRLTVV.

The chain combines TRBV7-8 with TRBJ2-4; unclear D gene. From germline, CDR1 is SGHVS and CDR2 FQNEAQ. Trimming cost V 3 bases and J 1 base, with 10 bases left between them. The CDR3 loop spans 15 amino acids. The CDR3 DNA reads TGTGCCAGCAGCTTGGTCGGGTGGGCCAAAAACATTCAGTACTTC. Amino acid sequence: CASSLVGWAKNIQYF.

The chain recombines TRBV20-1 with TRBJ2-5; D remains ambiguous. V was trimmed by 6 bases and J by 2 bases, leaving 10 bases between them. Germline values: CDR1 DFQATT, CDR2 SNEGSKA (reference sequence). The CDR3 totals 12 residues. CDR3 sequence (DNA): TGCAGTGCCTCGGACGGACAAGAGACCCAGTACTTC. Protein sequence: CSASDGQETQYF.

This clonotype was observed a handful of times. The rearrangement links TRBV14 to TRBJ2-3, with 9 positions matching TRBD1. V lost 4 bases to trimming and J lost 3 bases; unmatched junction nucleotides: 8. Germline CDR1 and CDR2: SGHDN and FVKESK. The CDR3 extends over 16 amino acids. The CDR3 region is CASSPSTGGITDTQYF. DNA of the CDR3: TGTGCCAGCAGCCCAAGCACAGGGGGCATAACAGATACGCAGTATTTT.

The CDR3 spells CASSAPGLGGTEAFF. The CDR3 DNA reads as TGCGCCAGCAGCGCGCCGGGTCTCGGGGGCACTGAAGCTTTCTTT. This chain joins TRBV5-1 and TRBJ1-1; D might be TRBD1 (5 bases). V was cut by 4 bases and J by 4 bases, with 17 bases left in between. The CDR3 sequence is 15 residues long. Germline CDR1 and CDR2: SGHRS and YFSETQ.

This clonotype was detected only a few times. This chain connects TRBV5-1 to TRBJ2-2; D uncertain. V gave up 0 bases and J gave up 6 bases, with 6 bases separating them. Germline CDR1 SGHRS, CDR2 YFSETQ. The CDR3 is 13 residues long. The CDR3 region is CASSLAQSGELFF. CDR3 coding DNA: TGCGCCAGCAGCTTGGCCCAATCCGGGGAGCTGTTTTTT.

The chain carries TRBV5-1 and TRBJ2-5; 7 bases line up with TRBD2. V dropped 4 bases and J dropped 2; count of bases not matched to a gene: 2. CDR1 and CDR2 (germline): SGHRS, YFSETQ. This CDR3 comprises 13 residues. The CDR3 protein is CASSQLAQETQYF. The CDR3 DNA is TGCGCCAGCAGCCAACTAGCGCAAGAGACCCAGTACTTC. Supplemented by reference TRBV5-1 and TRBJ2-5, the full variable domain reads KAGVTQTPRYLIKTRGQQVTLSCSPISGHRSVSWYQQTPGQGLQFLFEYFSETQRNKGNFPGRFSGRQFSNSRSEMNVSTLELGDSALYLCASSQLAQETQYFGPGTRLLVL.

CDR3 region: CASSSGRDTEAFF. The CDR3 nucleotides read TGCGCCAGCAGCTCAGGTCGGGACACTGAAGCTTTCTTT. V gene TRBV5-1 combines with J gene TRBJ1-1; no clear D gene. Germline V gene sequence: CDR1 SGHRS, CDR2 YFSETQ. The CDR3 spans 13 residues. V lost 3 bases, J lost 3 bases, and 9 bases lay in between.

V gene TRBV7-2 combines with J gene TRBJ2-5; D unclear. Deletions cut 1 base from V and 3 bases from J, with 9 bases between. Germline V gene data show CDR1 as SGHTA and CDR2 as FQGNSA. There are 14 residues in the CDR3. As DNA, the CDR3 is TGTGCCAGCAGCTTAGTCCCCAGTAAAGAGACCCAGTACTTC. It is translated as CASSLVPSKETQYF.

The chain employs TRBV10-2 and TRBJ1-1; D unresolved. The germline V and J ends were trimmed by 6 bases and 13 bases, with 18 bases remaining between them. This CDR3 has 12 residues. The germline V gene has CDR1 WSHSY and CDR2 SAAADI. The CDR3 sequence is CASSQRTDKLFF. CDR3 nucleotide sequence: TGCGCCAGCAGCCAAAGAACCGATAAGCTTTTCTTT.

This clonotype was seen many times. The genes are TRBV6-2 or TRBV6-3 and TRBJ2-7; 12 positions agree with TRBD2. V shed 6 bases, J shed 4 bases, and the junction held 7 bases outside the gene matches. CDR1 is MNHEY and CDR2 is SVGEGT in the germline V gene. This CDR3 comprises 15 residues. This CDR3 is CASSELAGGVYEQYF. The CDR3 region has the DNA TGTGCCAGCAGCGAACTAGCGGGGGGTGTATACGAGCAGTACTTC.

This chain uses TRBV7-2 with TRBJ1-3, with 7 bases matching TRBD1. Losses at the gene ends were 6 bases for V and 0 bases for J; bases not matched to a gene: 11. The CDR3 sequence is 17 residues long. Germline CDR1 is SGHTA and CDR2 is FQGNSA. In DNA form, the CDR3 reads TGTGCCAGCAGTTTCGTCGGGACAGCCATCTCTGGAAACACCATATATTTT. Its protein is CASSFVGTAISGNTIYF.

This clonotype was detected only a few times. The CDR3 region is CATARGGMGYGYTF. The CDR3 nucleotides read TGTGCCACCGCCCGGGGAGGGATGGGCTATGGCTACACCTTC. The chain combines TRBV19 with TRBJ1-2, with D unresolved. The V and J ends lost 10 bases and 4 bases respectively, with 19 bases between them. The CDR3 spans 14 residues. Germline CDR1 is LNHDA and CDR2 is SQIVND (reference sequence).

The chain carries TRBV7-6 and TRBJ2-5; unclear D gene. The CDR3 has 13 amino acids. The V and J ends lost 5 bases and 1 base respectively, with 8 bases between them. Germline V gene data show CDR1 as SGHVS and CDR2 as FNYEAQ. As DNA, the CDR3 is TGTGCCAGCAGCGTGACCCTCCAAGAGACCCAGTACTTC. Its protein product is CASSVTLQETQYF.

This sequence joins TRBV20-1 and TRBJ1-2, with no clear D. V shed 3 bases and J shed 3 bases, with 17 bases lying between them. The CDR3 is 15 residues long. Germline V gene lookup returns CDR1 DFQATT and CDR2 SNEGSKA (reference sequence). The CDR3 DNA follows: TGCAGTGCTAGGGGTGAGGTAAAGACCTACTATGGCTACACCTTC. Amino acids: CSARGEVKTYYGYTF.

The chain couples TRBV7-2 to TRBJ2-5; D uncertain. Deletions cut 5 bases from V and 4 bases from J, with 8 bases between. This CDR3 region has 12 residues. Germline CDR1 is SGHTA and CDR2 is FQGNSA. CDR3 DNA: TGTGCCAGCAGCGCCCAGACAGAGACCCAGTACTTC. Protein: CASSAQTETQYF.

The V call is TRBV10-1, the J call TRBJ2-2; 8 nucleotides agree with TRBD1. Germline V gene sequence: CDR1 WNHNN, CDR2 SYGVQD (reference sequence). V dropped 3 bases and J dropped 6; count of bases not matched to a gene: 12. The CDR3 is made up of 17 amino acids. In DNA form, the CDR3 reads TGCGCCAGCAGTGACCCCTCTCCGGGACAGGTATCCGGGGAGCTGTTTTTT. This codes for CASSDPSPGQVSGELFF.

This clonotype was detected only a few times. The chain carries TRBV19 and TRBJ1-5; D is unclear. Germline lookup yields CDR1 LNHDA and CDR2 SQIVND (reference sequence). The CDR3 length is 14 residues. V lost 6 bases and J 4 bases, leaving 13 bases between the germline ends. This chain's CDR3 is CASRDRLRNQPQHF. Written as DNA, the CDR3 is TGTGCCAGTAGGGACCGATTGAGGAATCAGCCCCAGCATTTT. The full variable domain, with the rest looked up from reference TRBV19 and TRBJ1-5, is DGGITQSPKYLFRKEGQNVTLSCEQNLNHDAMYWYRQDPGQGLRLIYYSQIVNDFQKGDIAEGYSVSREKKESFPLTVTSAQKNPTAFYLCASRDRLRNQPQHFGDGTRLSIL.

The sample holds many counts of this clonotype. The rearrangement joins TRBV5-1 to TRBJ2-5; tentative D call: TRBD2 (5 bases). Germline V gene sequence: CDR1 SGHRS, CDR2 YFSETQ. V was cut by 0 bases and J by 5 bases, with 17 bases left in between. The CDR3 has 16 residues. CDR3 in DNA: TGCGCCAGCAGCTTGGCCGGGCCGTTATCGGGGGAGACCCAGTACTTC. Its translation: CASSLAGPLSGETQYF.